This T cell receptor beta chain was documented in a study of cytomegalovirus exposure and HLA in healthy donors. Regarding the study as a whole: For most subjects, TCR beta sequences were reported to predict HLA-A and HLA-B alleles with accuracy. Later on, an analysis found that several of the most significant clusters appeared to be linked to common viral pathogens, which included parvovirus B19. One cluster of highly shared sequence variants probably arose as a sequencing artifact. Trimming of TCR beta V- and J-genes showed a link, identified in a later analysis, to a missense DCLRE1C variant.

Primers: 60 Vbeta forward and 13 Jbeta reverse. The assay was immunoSEQ multiplex PCR, and TCRdb's table has in-frame clones only and misses some. The sample lists 35,000 or so clones, roughly four fifths occurring once. In germline, CDR1 is LGHNA, CDR2 YSLEER. The junction had 5 bases not matched to a gene; V was cut back by 6 bases and J by 0 bases. This CDR3 spans 16 amino acids. A remark on this clone: What it recognizes is unknown.

The sample consisted of PBMCs. The receptor's source is a woman aged 40 to 49 in good health and CMV-seronegative. The chain combines TRBV4-3 with TRBJ2-1, with 10 bases matching TRBD2. As DNA, the CDR3 is TGCGCCAGCAGTTCACTAGCGGGGATCTCCTACAATGAGCAGTTCTTC. Translation gives CASSSLAGISYNEQFF.